The T cell receptor (beta chain) under discussion was sequenced for a study of OX40 agonist ivuxolimab in advanced cancers. Study conclusions and caveats: On average, a greater number of expanded clones characterised CD8+ T cells relative to CD4+. Antigen specificity was not determined for the expanded peripheral T cells.

The CDR3 covers 16 residues. The germline V gene encodes CDR1 SGHAT and CDR2 FQNNGV. V was clipped by 1 base and J by 0 bases, with 12 bases between them. For this clone: Its antigen is still unknown.

Systemic immunosuppression or autoimmune disease history was grounds to exclude patients. The table came from immunoSEQ multiplex PCR; TCRdb's copy has only in-frame clones and leaves some out. The table includes 28,000 or so clones, around 87% detected once. This TCR derives from an adult with an advanced solid tumor such as melanoma, head and neck, liver or kidney cancer. The rearrangement links TRBV11-2 to TRBJ1-1; D gene unclear. Sequences were derived from CD4+ or CD8+ T cells sorted from blood, sampled in a trial of the OX40 agonist ivuxolimab. The CDR3 loop reads CASSLGAAVLNTEAFF. As DNA, the CDR3 is TGTGCCAGCAGCTTAGGGGCAGCAGTTTTGAACACTGAAGCTTTCTTT. Using reference TRBV11-2 and TRBJ1-1 for the parts outside the CDR3, the full variable domain is EAGVAQSPRYKIIEKRQSVAFWCNPISGHATLYWYQQILGQGPKLLIQFQNNGVVDDSQLPKDRFSAERLKGVDSTLKIQPAKLEDSAVYLCASSLGAAVLNTEAFFGQGTRLTVV.